The clone carrying this T cell receptor beta chain has a single count. In the original processing: Nucleated cell number was recorded as an estimate derived from reference gene primer amplification. Some clones are missing from TCRdb's copy, which holds only in-frame ones; the method was immunoSEQ multiplex PCR. That table furnishes V, J and clone size, whereas the DNA furnished D and trimming. This sample has around 140,000 clones; 65% to 90% occur once, and the top ten carry more than 6.5%. This sample was included in a study of blood T cell repertoires in COVID-19. The overall study: The study drew acute and convalescent COVID-19 samples from the United States, Italy and Spain. In each case, the material was cDNA or gDNA derived from T cells, B-cell-depleted T cells, or PBMCs.

Per the germline V gene, CDR1 is LNHDA and CDR2 is SQIVND (reference sequence). This CDR3 comprises 12 residues. Germline trimming cut 7 bases from V and 4 bases from J; bases unmatched to any gene: 0. The source is a human donor in a cohort sampled during active COVID-19. The sequenced sample consisted of peripheral blood. The chain couples TRBV19 to TRBJ1-5, with TRBD1 matching over 8 bases. The DNA of the CDR3 is TGTGCCAGTAACAGGGGGAATCAGCCCCAGCATTTT. Its translation is CASNRGNQPQHF. Full variable domain (remainder filled in from reference TRBV19 and TRBJ1-5): DGGITQSPKYLFRKEGQNVTLSCEQNLNHDAMYWYRQDPGQGLRLIYYSQIVNDFQKGDIAEGYSVSREKKESFPLTVTSAQKNPTAFYLCASNRGNQPQHFGDGTRLSIL.